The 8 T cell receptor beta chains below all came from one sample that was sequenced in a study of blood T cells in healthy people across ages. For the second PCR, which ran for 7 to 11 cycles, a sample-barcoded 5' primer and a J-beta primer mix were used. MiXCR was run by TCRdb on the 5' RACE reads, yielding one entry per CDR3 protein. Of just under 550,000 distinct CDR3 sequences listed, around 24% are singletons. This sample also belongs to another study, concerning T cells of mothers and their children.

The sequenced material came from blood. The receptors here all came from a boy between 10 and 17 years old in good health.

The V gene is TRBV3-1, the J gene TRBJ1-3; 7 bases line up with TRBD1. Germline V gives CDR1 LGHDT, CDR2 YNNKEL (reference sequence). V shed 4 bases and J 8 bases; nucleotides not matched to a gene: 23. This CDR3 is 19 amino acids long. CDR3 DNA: TGTGCCAGCAGCCCAACCCTAATATATCCGGGACAGCGATGGGACACCATATATTTT. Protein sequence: CASSPTLIYPGQRWDTIYF. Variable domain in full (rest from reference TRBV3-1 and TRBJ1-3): DTAVSQTPKYLVTQMGNDKSIKCEQNLGHDTMYWYKQDSKKFLKIMFSYNNKELIINETVPNRFSPKSPDKAHLNLHINSLELGDSAVYFCASSPTLIYPGQRWDTIYFGEGSWLTVV.

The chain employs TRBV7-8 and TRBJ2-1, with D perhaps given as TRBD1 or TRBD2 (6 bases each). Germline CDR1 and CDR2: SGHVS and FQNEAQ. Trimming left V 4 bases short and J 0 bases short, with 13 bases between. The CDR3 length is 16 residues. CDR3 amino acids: CASSSTGRSSYNEQFF. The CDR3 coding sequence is TGTGCCAGCAGCTCTACAGGGAGGAGCTCCTACAATGAGCAGTTCTTC.

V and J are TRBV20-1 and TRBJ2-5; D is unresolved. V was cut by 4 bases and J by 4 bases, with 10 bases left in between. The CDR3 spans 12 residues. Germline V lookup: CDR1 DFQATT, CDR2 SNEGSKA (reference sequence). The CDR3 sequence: CSANNRVETQYF. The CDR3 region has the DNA TGCAGTGCTAATAACAGAGTAGAGACCCAGTACTTC.

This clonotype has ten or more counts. The CDR3 nucleotides are TGTGCCAGCAGCCAAGACCAGCCGGGACAGGGGCGAGAAAAACTGTTTTTT. Translation gives CASSQDQPGQGREKLFF. V usage is TRBV4-2 and J usage is TRBJ1-4; 10 bases match TRBD1. V gave up 0 bases and J gave up 8 bases; unmatched junction bases: 9. The length of the CDR3 is 17 residues. Looked up from germline, CDR1 is LGHNA and CDR2 is YNFKEQ.

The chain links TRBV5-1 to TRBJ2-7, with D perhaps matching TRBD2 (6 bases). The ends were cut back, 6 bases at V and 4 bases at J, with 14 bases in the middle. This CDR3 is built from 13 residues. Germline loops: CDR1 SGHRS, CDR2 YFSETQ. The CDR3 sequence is CASIPSGVYEQYF. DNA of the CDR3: TGCGCCAGCATCCCATCGGGAGTTTACGAGCAGTACTTC.

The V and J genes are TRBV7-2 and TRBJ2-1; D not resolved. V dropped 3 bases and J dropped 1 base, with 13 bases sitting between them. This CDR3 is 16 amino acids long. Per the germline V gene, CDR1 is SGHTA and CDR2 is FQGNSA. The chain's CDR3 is CASSFGPSGSYNEQFF. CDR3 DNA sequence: TGTGCCAGCAGCTTCGGCCCCTCCGGGTCCTACAATGAGCAGTTCTTC.

The CDR3 DNA follows: TGTGCCAGCAGTTTCACAGGGAATGGTGAGCAGTTCTTC. Its protein is CASSFTGNGEQFF. The gene calls are TRBV28 and TRBJ2-5, with a weak D call TRBD1 (6 bases). The tail of the sequence fits TRBJ2-1 better, so the J call may be wrong. CDR1 is MDHEN, CDR2 SYDVKM, per germline. The CDR3 runs to 13 residues.

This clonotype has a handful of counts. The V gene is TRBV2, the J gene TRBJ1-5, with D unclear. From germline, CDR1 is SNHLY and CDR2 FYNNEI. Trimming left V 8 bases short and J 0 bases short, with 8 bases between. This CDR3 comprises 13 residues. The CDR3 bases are TGTGCCAGCGTGGAGAATAGCAATCAGCCCCAGCATTTT. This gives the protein CASVENSNQPQHF. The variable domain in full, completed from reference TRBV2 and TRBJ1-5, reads EPEVTQTPSHQVTQMGQEVILRCVPISNHLYFYWYRQILGQKVEFLVSFYNNEISEKSEIFDDQFSVERPDGSNFTLKIRSTKLEDSAMYFCASVENSNQPQHFGDGTRLSIL.